What follows is one T cell receptor beta chain and its context. V was trimmed by 4 bases and J by 9 bases, leaving 23 bases between them. The CDR3 runs 16 residues. CDR1 SGHRS and CDR2 YFSETQ come from the germline V gene. This record belongs to a study of response to subunit inactivated influenza vaccine. TCRdb ran MiXCR on the RT-PCR reads and lists one entry per CDR3 protein. The sample has approximately 520,000 distinct CDR3 sequences; roughly 23% are singletons. This clonotype was sampled from a man aged 50 to 59 who received an inactivated influenza vaccine. The chain uses TRBV5-1 and TRBJ2-1; D may correspond to TRBD1 or TRBD2 (5 bases each). Sample: CD4+ T cells sorted from PBMCs, taken around 5 days after vaccination. CDR3 coding DNA: TGCGCCAGCAGCCTGGAGCCCCTAACAACGAGGGGTGAGCAGTTCTTC. Encoded protein: CASSLEPLTTRGEQFF.